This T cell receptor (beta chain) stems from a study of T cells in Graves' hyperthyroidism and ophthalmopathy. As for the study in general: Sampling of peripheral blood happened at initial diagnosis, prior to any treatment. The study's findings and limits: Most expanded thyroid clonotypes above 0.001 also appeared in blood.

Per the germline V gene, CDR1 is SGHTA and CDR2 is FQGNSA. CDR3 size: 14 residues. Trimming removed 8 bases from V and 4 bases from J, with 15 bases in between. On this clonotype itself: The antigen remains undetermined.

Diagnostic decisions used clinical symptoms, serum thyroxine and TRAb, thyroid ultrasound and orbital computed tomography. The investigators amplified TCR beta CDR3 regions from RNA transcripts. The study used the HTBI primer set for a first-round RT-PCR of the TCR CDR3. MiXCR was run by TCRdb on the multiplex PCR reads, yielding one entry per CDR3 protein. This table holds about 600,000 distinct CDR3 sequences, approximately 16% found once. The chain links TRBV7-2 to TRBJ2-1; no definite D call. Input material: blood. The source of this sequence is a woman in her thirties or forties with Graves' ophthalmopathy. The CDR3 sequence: CASVQESRYNEQFF. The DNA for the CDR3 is TGTGCCAGCGTGCAGGAGTCGCGGTACAATGAGCAGTTCTTC.